This TCR beta chain was documented in a study of cytomegalovirus exposure and HLA in healthy donors. Study observations and caveats: A few chains tied to CMV proved CMV antigen-specific in vitro.

The method was immunoSEQ multiplex PCR; TCRdb's version includes in-frame clones alone and lacks a portion of them. The table shows 150,000 to 200,000 clones, with around 85% occurring only once. Concerning this clone: Antigen: not known.

CDR3 length: 14 amino acids. What was sequenced was PBMCs. The V gene is TRBV21-1, the J gene TRBJ2-1; the listed D gene, TRBD2, was not tested against the DNA. TRBV21-1 is a listed pseudogene. This clonotype was sampled from a man between 18 and 35 years old in good health and CMV-seropositive. The CDR3 is CASSSNGRGHEQFF. Here the CDR3 DNA reads TGTGCCAGCAGCAGCAATGGGAGGGGCCATGAGCAGTTCTTC.